A single sample is the source of the 19 T cell receptor beta chains below, sequenced in a study of OX40 agonist ivuxolimab in advanced cancers. Assay used: immunoSEQ multiplex PCR; TCRdb lists only in-frame clones, some missing. The repertoire has about 63,000 clones, 90% to 95% of them found once; the top ten carry less than 5%. This specimen was CD4+ or CD8+ T cells sorted from blood, taken in a trial of the OX40 agonist ivuxolimab. These receptors all come from an adult with an advanced solid tumor such as melanoma, head and neck, liver or kidney cancer.

The V call is TRBV7-6, the J call TRBJ1-3, with D possibly matching TRBD1 (5 bases). Germline-derived CDR1 and CDR2 are SGHVS and FNYEAQ. Deletions cut 6 bases from V and 4 bases from J, with 16 bases between. This CDR3 has 15 residues. CDR3 in DNA: TGTGCCAGCAGTTCCGGCGGGGGGTTAGGAAACACCATATATTTT. Translation: CASSSGGGLGNTIYF.

The chain uses TRBV29-1 and TRBJ2-5, with 7 nucleotides matching TRBD1. Unmatched junction bases numbered 7, after V lost 2 bases and J lost 1 base. The CDR3 sequence is 15 residues long. Per the germline V gene, CDR1 is SQVTM and CDR2 is ANQGSEA. Here the CDR3 reads CSVELLKGAQETQYF. CDR3 bases: TGCAGCGTTGAATTGTTGAAGGGGGCCCAAGAGACCCAGTACTTC.

The chain combines TRBV27 with TRBJ2-7; D is possibly TRBD2 (6 bases). The CDR3 covers 14 residues. V was cut by 10 bases and J by 0 bases, with 16 bases left in between. Germline loops: CDR1 MNHEY, CDR2 SMNVEV (reference sequence). CDR3 DNA sequence: TGTGCCACTCAAACGGGGGTGAGCTCCTACGAGCAGTACTTC. Encoded protein: CATQTGVSSYEQYF.

V gene TRBV4-1 combines with J gene TRBJ2-7, with TRBD1 as a possible D gene (6 bases). Germline V gene lookup returns CDR1 MGHRA and CDR2 YSYEKL. This CDR3 is built from 14 residues. Trimming shortened V by 0 bases and J by 3 bases, and 9 bases separated the two germline ends. The CDR3 DNA reads TGCGCCAGCAGCCAAGAAGGGGGAAACTACGAGCAGTACGTC. Translated, it gives CASSQEGGNYEQYV.

This clone was seen a single time. The chain joins TRBV7-2 to TRBJ1-2; 7 bases map to TRBD1. After removal of 4 bases from V and 0 bases from J, the junction contained 5 bases not matched to a gene. The germline CDR1 and CDR2 sequences are SGHTA and FQGNSA. The CDR3 is 15 amino acids. The CDR3 here is CASSSLQGANYGYTF. CDR3 nucleotide sequence: TGTGCCAGCAGCTCCCTCCAGGGGGCTAACTATGGCTACACCTTC.

This clone was counted a single time. The chain joins TRBV5-5 to TRBJ2-7, with 11 bases fitting TRBD1. V lost 1 base, J lost 4 bases, and 7 bases stayed unmatched. CDR3 size: 16 residues. Germline V gene sequence: CDR1 SGHKS, CDR2 YYEKEE (reference sequence). CDR3 sequence: CASSLTPGTGGYEQYF. The CDR3 nucleotides are TGTGCCAGCAGCTTGACGCCCGGGACAGGGGGATACGAGCAGTACTTC.

The rearrangement links TRBV15 to TRBJ2-2, with 7 bases lining up with TRBD2. Germline V gene data show CDR1 as LNHNV and CDR2 as YYDKDF (reference sequence). This CDR3 is 15 amino acids long. V gave up 5 bases and J gave up 6 bases; unmatched junction bases: 9. CDR3: CATSAGLVVSGELFF. The CDR3 nucleotides are TGTGCCACCAGCGCAGGACTAGTGGTTTCCGGGGAGCTGTTTTTT. The whole variable domain, filled in from reference TRBV15 and TRBJ2-2, reads DAMVIQNPRYQVTQFGKPVTLSCSQTLNHNVMYWYQQKSSQAPKLLFHYYDKDFNNEADTPDNFQSRRPNTSFCFLDIRSPGLGDTAMYLCATSAGLVVSGELFFGEGSRLTVL.

J is TRBJ2-2 and V is TRBV9; D perhaps matches TRBD2 (6 bases). Trimming removed 2 bases at V and 6 bases at J, with 11 bases between. This CDR3 contains 14 residues. Germline-derived CDR1 and CDR2 are SGDLS and YYNGEE. The CDR3 sequence is CASSVQSGAGELFF. CDR3 DNA: TGTGCCAGCAGCGTCCAGTCGGGAGCCGGGGAGCTGTTTTTT.

The V gene is TRBV29-1, the J gene TRBJ2-7; unclear D gene. V lost 2 bases and J lost 0, with 11 bases in between. The CDR3 has 14 residues. Germline CDR1 SQVTM, CDR2 ANQGSEA. The CDR3 sequence: CSVENRVGSYEQYF. The CDR3 region has the DNA TGCAGCGTTGAAAACCGGGTCGGCTCCTACGAGCAGTACTTC.

This clone showed up just once. J is TRBJ1-1 and V is TRBV30; possible D gene TRBD1, 5 bases. Trimming cost V 0 bases and J 5 bases, with 22 bases left between them. The CDR3 totals 17 residues. Germline loops: CDR1 GTSNPN, CDR2 SVGIG (reference sequence). The DNA for the CDR3 is TGTGCCTGGAGTGTACTAGGAACGGGGGGTGTGGAGACTGAAGCTTTCTTT. It translates to CAWSVLGTGGVETEAFF.

The chain is built from TRBV13 and TRBJ1-1; D unresolved. Germline loops: CDR1 PRHDT, CDR2 FYEKMQ (reference sequence). V dropped 2 bases and J dropped 0 bases, with 4 bases sitting between them. The CDR3 has 13 amino acids. The DNA for the CDR3 is TGTGCCAGCAGCTTAAGGATGAACACTGAAGCTTTCTTT. This sequence encodes CASSLRMNTEAFF.

This rearrangement joins TRBV6-5 to TRBJ1-4; D is possibly TRBD1 (5 bases). CDR1 and CDR2 (germline): MNHEY, SVGAGI. With 5 bases removed from V and 0 bases from J, the gap between germline ends came to 10 bases. The CDR3 spans 15 residues. DNA of the CDR3: TGTGCCAGCAGTCCAGGGCTTGCAACTAATGAAAAACTGTTTTTT. This codes for CASSPGLATNEKLFF.

The V call is TRBV4-3, the J call TRBJ2-7; 8 nucleotides match TRBD1. This CDR3 spans 14 amino acids. Per germline, CDR1 LGHNA and CDR2 YSLEER. With 4 bases clipped from V and 4 bases from J, the junction kept 6 bases outside the gene matches. CDR3 in amino acids: CASSLWTGRYEQYF. As DNA, the CDR3 is TGCGCCAGCAGCCTCTGGACAGGGAGATACGAGCAGTACTTC.

The J gene is TRBJ2-5, the V gene TRBV23-1; 9 nucleotides align to TRBD2. TRBV23-1 is treated as an ORF (open reading frame) with a function not yet certain. The J segment lost 5 bases and the V segment lost 2 bases, leaving 0 bases of the junction unmatched. This CDR3 is 13 amino acids long. CDR3 protein: CASSQGLAETQYF. In nucleotides, the CDR3 is TGCGCCAGCAGTCAAGGACTAGCGGAGACCCAGTACTTC.

This rearrangement joins TRBV5-1 to TRBJ1-2; TRBD1 is a possible D gene (5 bases). From germline, CDR1 is SGHRS and CDR2 YFSETQ. The V end lost 1 base, the J end lost 4 bases, and 14 bases lay between the germline ends. This CDR3 has 15 residues. The CDR3 sequence: CASSLTPQGGYGYTF. The CDR3 nucleotides are TGCGCCAGCAGCTTGACTCCTCAGGGCGGCTATGGCTACACCTTC. Combining the CDR3 with reference TRBV5-1 and TRBJ1-2 gives the whole variable domain KAGVTQTPRYLIKTRGQQVTLSCSPISGHRSVSWYQQTPGQGLQFLFEYFSETQRNKGNFPGRFSGRQFSNSRSEMNVSTLELGDSALYLCASSLTPQGGYGYTFGSGTRLTVV.

This chain uses TRBV28 with TRBJ1-2; the D gene is possibly TRBD1 (6 bases). The CDR3 length is 15 residues. Trimming stripped 4 bases from V and 5 bases from J, with 17 bases between. Germline V gene data show CDR1 as MDHEN and CDR2 as SYDVKM. The CDR3 DNA reads as TGTGCCAGCAGTTCCCTACAGGGCCCGTTATATGGCTACACCTTC. Encoded protein: CASSSLQGPLYGYTF.

The count of this clone is one. The CDR3 loop reads CASRTSGSYNEQFF. In DNA, the CDR3 is TGTGCCAGCCGCACTAGCGGGAGTTACAATGAGCAGTTCTTC. J is TRBJ2-1 and V is TRBV27; 11 positions match TRBD2. The germline V gene has CDR1 MNHEY and CDR2 SMNVEV (reference sequence). V was pared by 8 bases and J by 4 bases, with 4 bases of the junction left unmatched. The CDR3 is 14 amino acids.

The V gene is TRBV4-3, the J gene TRBJ1-2; 7 positions match TRBD1. The CDR3 loop spans 17 amino acids. J lost 8 bases, V lost 0 bases, and 15 bases had no gene match. CDR1 and CDR2 (germline): LGHNA, YSLEER. CDR3 DNA sequence: TGCGCCAGCAGCCAAGATTCTGGCACGACAGGGATTGAAGGCTACACCTTC. This encodes CASSQDSGTTGIEGYTF.

This chain uses TRBV18 with TRBJ1-5, with TRBD1 as a possible D gene (5 bases). V lost 2 bases, J lost 7 bases, and 12 bases lay in between. Germline V gene data show CDR1 as KGHSH and CDR2 as LQKENI. The CDR3 runs to 14 residues. Here the CDR3 reads CASSPTEGTQPQHF. The CDR3 DNA reads TGTGCCAGCTCACCAACGGAGGGGACGCAGCCCCAGCATTTT.